The rows below give T cell receptor beta chains drawn from one sample of a study of T cell repertoires in ileal Crohn's disease. Produced via immunoSEQ multiplex PCR; TCRdb's table is partial and in-frame only. This sample has approximately 5,400 clones, with approximately 87% found just once. The sample consisted of CD4+ T cells from ileum. Receptors were obtained from an adult with Crohn's disease. Some clones in this sample may be carry-over from other donors' samples. Each CDR3 is given with its conserved first and last residue. A D gene is named only where the DNA matches it firmly. Size tells how often a clone was seen (once, few, many) or the class of an expanded clone, and some rows leave it out.

- TRBJ2-7 TRBV6-1 - TGTGCCAGCAGGGTACCGATCGGGTACGAGCAGTACTTC CASRVPIGYEQYF
once TRBJ2-1 TRBV5-1 - TGCGCCAGCAGCCCCCTTGTGGAGAATGAGCAGTTCTTC CASSPLVENEQFF
- TRBJ1-3 TRBV21-1 - TGTGCCAGCACTCCGCAGGGGGCTGGAAACACCATATATTTT CASTPQGAGNTIYF
- TRBJ1-1 TRBV30 - TGTGCCTGGAGTGTAGAGGGGGGGCGTACTGAAGCTTTCTTT CAWSVEGGRTEAFF
- TRBJ2-7 TRBV30 - TGTGCCTGCACTATCGGAGGGGCATACGAGCAGTACTTC CACTIGGAYEQYF
- TRBJ2-2 TRBV14 TRBD2 TGTGCCAGCAGCCGGGTTCTCGGACTAGCGGGGGTTACCGGGGAGCTGTTTTTT CASSRVLGLAGVTGELFF
- TRBJ2-1 TRBV9 - TGTGCCAGCAGCGTGGGACCGACAGGAGACTACAATGAGCAGTTCTTC CASSVGPTGDYNEQFF
- TRBJ2-2 TRBV7-2 TRBD2 TGTGCCAGCAGCCTCGGGGGTAGCGGGAGGAGGACCGGGGAGCTGTTTTTT CASSLGGSGRRTGELFF
- TRBJ2-6 TRBV27 - TGTGCCAGCAGTTCAATAGACTCTGGGGCCAACGTCCTGACTTTC CASSSIDSGANVLTF
- TRBJ2-1 TRBV5-4 - TGTGCCAGCAGCCGCCAACAGGTCCCCTACAATGAGCAGTTCTTC CASSRQQVPYNEQFF
- TRBJ2-2 TRBV11-2 - TGTGCCAGCAGCACGGACACGAACACCGGGGAGCTGTTTTTT CASSTDTNTGELFF
- TRBJ2-3 TRBV7-2 - TGTGCCAGCAGCCCATTCACAGATACGCAGTATTTT CASSPFTDTQYF
- TRBJ2-7 TRBV2 TRBD2 TGTGCCAGCAGGGACATAGCGGGGGGCTCCTACGAGCAGTACTTC CASRDIAGGSYEQYF
- TRBJ2-1 TRBV11-1 TRBD1 TGTGCCAGCAGCTATGGGACAGGGCATGTGGGCAATGAGCAGTTCTTC CASSYGTGHVGNEQFF
few TRBJ1-5 TRBV5-5 - TGTGCCAGCAGCTTGGCCCCGTATAGCAATCAGCCCCAGCATTTT CASSLAPYSNQPQHF
few TRBJ2-7 TRBV6-1 TRBD1 TGTGCCAGCACTTCGGGACAGGGGAGCTACGAGCAGTACTTC CASTSGQGSYEQYF
- TRBJ2-1 TRBV10-3 TRBD2 TGTGCCATCAGTGAGTTATTAGCGGGAGAGGGGGCCAATGAGCAGTTCTTC CAISELLAGEGANEQFF
- TRBJ1-1 TRBV7-8 TRBD1 TGTGCCAGCAGAGGACCGGGACAGGTGAACACTGAAGCTTTCTTT CASRGPGQVNTEAFF
- TRBJ2-3 TRBV30 TRBD2 TGTGCCTGGAGTCCCGGGGGGGGTTTCACAGATACGCAGTATTTT CAWSPGGGFTDTQYF
- TRBJ2-7 TRBV28 - TGTGCCAGCAGCCCATCCTCACGAGGTATTGTGGAGCAGTACTTC CASSPSSRGIVEQYF
- TRBJ1-3 TRBV28 - TGTGCCAGCAGCCTAGAGGCAGGGCGTTCAAGAAACACCATATATTTT CASSLEAGRSRNTIYF
few TRBJ2-5 TRBV5-1 TRBD1 TGCGCCAGCAGCCTACAACCCGGACAGGGAGCCGGAGAGACCCAGTACTTC CASSLQPGQGAGETQYF